The 26 T cell receptor beta chains below all came from one sample that was sequenced in a study of OX40 agonist ivuxolimab in advanced cancers. The method was immunoSEQ multiplex PCR; TCRdb's version includes in-frame clones alone and lacks a portion of them. The sample yields about 24,000 clones, under 85% seen once. The input for sequencing was CD4+ or CD8+ T cells sorted from blood, taken in a trial of the OX40 agonist ivuxolimab. These receptors were obtained from an adult with an advanced solid tumor such as melanoma, head and neck, liver or kidney cancer.

The V call is TRBV7-8, the J call TRBJ1-1; D possibly corresponds to TRBD1 (6 bases). Per the germline V gene, CDR1 is SGHVS and CDR2 is FQNEAQ. The CDR3 sequence is 16 residues long. V was cut by 2 bases and J by 4 bases, with 17 bases left in between. The CDR3: CASSLIGGRTTTEAFF. The CDR3 DNA is TGTGCCAGCAGCTTAATTGGGGGCCGTACGACCACTGAAGCTTTCTTT. The full variable domain, completed using reference TRBV7-8 and TRBJ1-1, is GAGVSQSPRYKVAKRGQDVALRCDPISGHVSLFWYQQALGQGPEFLTYFQNEAQLDKSGLPSDRFFAERPEGSVSTLKIQRTQQEDSAVYLCASSLIGGRTTTEAFFGQGTRLTVV.

With regard to this clone: Other DNA sequences in this specimen translate into the identical CDR3. The rearrangement uses TRBV30 and TRBJ2-2; no firm D call. This CDR3 comprises 11 residues. Trimming pared 2 bases from V and 11 bases from J, leaving 9 bases between. CDR1 is GTSNPN and CDR2 is SVGIG in the germline V gene (reference sequence). As DNA, the CDR3 is TGTGCCTGGAGTCCCACCCGCGAGCTGTTTTTT. Its protein is CAWSPTRELFF.

The chain combines TRBV30 with TRBJ2-2; D is unclear. Trimming pared 3 bases from V and 5 bases from J, leaving 16 bases between. The CDR3 has 15 amino acids. Germline V gene lookup returns CDR1 GTSNPN and CDR2 SVGIG (reference sequence). CDR3 coding DNA: TGTGCCTGGAGAAAGGAGACGGTAGAAACCGGGGAGCTGTTTTTT. Translation gives CAWRKETVETGELFF.

The rearrangement joins TRBV4-2 to TRBJ2-7; perhaps TRBD1 as D (6 bases). The CDR3 has 15 residues. Germline CDR1 is LGHNA and CDR2 is YNFKEQ. V lost 1 base and J lost 5, with 15 bases in between. CDR3 DNA sequence: TGTGCCAGCAGCCAAGTGGGGAGCAGGGGCCACGAGCAGTACTTC. Protein sequence: CASSQVGSRGHEQYF.

This chain links TRBV11-2 with TRBJ1-4; tentative D call: TRBD1 (5 bases). V lost 5 bases and J lost 5, with 12 bases in between. Germline-derived CDR1 and CDR2 are SGHAT and FQNNGV. The CDR3 totals 14 residues. CDR3 nucleotides: TGTGCCAGCAGCCCCGGGGGGGAAAATGAAAAACTGTTTTTT. It specifies CASSPGGENEKLFF.

The chain employs TRBV11-2 and TRBJ1-5; D is undetermined. Between the trimmed V and J ends, which lost 0 bases and 0 bases, there was a span of 9 bases. The CDR3 is made up of 16 amino acids. CDR1 and CDR2 (germline): SGHAT, FQNNGV. The CDR3 here is CASSLDSRISNQPQHF. The CDR3 nucleotides read TGTGCCAGCAGCTTAGATTCACGGATTAGCAATCAGCCCCAGCATTTT. Complete variable domain (other parts from reference TRBV11-2 and TRBJ1-5): EAGVAQSPRYKIIEKRQSVAFWCNPISGHATLYWYQQILGQGPKLLIQFQNNGVVDDSQLPKDRFSAERLKGVDSTLKIQPAKLEDSAVYLCASSLDSRISNQPQHFGDGTRLSIL.

The rearrangement uses TRBV7-9 and TRBJ1-1; 8 bases are shared with TRBD1. The CDR3 contains 12 residues. Germline assignment: CDR1 SEHNR and CDR2 FQNEAQ (reference sequence). J gave up 5 bases and V 6 bases, and 2 bases lay outside the gene matches. The CDR3 DNA reads TGTGCCAGCAGTCGGACAGGGACTGAAGCTTTCTTT. This sequence encodes CASSRTGTEAFF.

V usage is TRBV19 and J usage is TRBJ2-3, with D possibly matching TRBD2 (5 bases). The germline CDR1 and CDR2 sequences are LNHDA and SQIVND (reference sequence). The CDR3 extends over 14 amino acids. V was clipped by 7 bases and J by 3 bases, with 14 bases between them. In DNA form, the CDR3 reads TGTGCCAGTAAGGAGGAAAGTTCGACAGATACGCAGTATTTT. Its translation is CASKEESSTDTQYF. The variable domain in full, completed from reference TRBV19 and TRBJ2-3, reads DGGITQSPKYLFRKEGQNVTLSCEQNLNHDAMYWYRQDPGQGLRLIYYSQIVNDFQKGDIAEGYSVSREKKESFPLTVTSAQKNPTAFYLCASKEESSTDTQYFGPGTRLTVL.

The chain employs TRBV25-1 and TRBJ2-5; TRBD2 is a possible D gene (7 bases). In germline, CDR1 is MGHDK, CDR2 SYGVNS. This CDR3 comprises 14 residues. V lost 7 bases and J 4 bases, leaving 16 bases between the germline ends. In DNA, the CDR3 is TGTGCCAGCACCCCCTGGGGAGGGGGAGAGACCCAGTACTTC. As protein: CASTPWGGGETQYF.

The chain employs TRBV5-6 and TRBJ1-2; TRBD1 matches 9 bases. Trimming removed 1 base from V and 6 bases from J; junction bases left unmatched: 1. The CDR3 totals 13 residues. Germline-derived CDR1 and CDR2 are SGHDT and YYEEEE. The CDR3 bases are TGTGCCAGCAGCTTGCGACAGGGGGATGGCTACACCTTC. Protein product: CASSLRQGDGYTF.

The chain recombines TRBV6-1 with TRBJ2-5, with 9 bases aligning to TRBD1. CDR1 and CDR2 (germline): MNHNS, SASEGT. CDR3 length: 14 residues. V shed 3 bases, J shed 5 bases, and the junction held 4 bases outside the gene matches. DNA of the CDR3: TGTGCCAGCAGTGAGGGGACAGGGCATGAGACCCAGTACTTC. Translation: CASSEGTGHETQYF.

In its sample, this clone was seen a few times. This chain connects TRBV7-3 to TRBJ1-1, with unresolved D. V lost 2 bases to trimming and J lost 8 bases, with 9 bases between them. CDR3 length: 12 amino acids. Germline V lookup: CDR1 SGHTA, CDR2 FQGTGA. CDR3 DNA sequence: TGTGCCAGCAGCTTAGGTACGGGCGAAGCTTTCTTT. This encodes CASSLGTGEAFF.

The CDR3 is CASSPRTVGYEQYF. CDR3 bases: TGTGCCAGCAGCCCCCGAACGGTGGGCTACGAGCAGTACTTC. The rearrangement links TRBV11-2 to TRBJ2-7; D gene unclear. The CDR3 totals 14 residues. Germline V gene sequence: CDR1 SGHAT, CDR2 FQNNGV. Trimming shortened V by 5 bases and J by 3 bases, and 14 bases separated the two germline ends.

This chain links TRBV6-5 with TRBJ1-2, with 12 bases lining up with TRBD1. Germline CDR1 reads MNHEY; CDR2 reads SVGAGI. The junction had 10 bases not matched to a gene; V was cut back by 4 bases and J by 7 bases. The CDR3 is 16 residues long. The CDR3 loop reads CASSFYRDRGPGGYTF. As DNA, the CDR3 is TGTGCCAGCAGTTTTTACCGGGACAGGGGGCCGGGTGGCTACACCTTC.

The chain links TRBV5-1 to TRBJ1-1, with 7 nucleotides matching TRBD1. The CDR3 extends over 14 amino acids. Germline CDR1 reads SGHRS; CDR2 reads YFSETQ. V gave up 4 bases and J gave up 7 bases; unmatched junction bases: 10. CDR3 loop: CASSLRDSPYEAFF. The CDR3 DNA follows: TGCGCCAGCAGCCTGAGGGACAGCCCATATGAAGCTTTCTTT.

The chain employs TRBV5-1 and TRBJ2-7, with 8 nucleotides matching TRBD1. CDR3 length equals 15 residues. Germline CDR1 reads SGHRS; CDR2 reads YFSETQ. Trimming cost V 4 bases and J 0 bases; bases outside gene matches: 6. CDR3 loop: CASSHTGGNSYEQYF. In DNA form, the CDR3 reads TGCGCCAGCAGCCACACAGGGGGAAACTCCTACGAGCAGTACTTC.

The chain is built from TRBV10-3 and TRBJ2-7; tentative D call: TRBD2 (7 bases). Germline V gene data show CDR1 as ENHRY and CDR2 as SYGVKD. The CDR3 runs 15 residues. Trimming cost V 0 bases and J 1 base, with 10 bases left between them. This chain's CDR3 is CAISESGGASYEQYF. Here the CDR3 DNA reads TGTGCCATCAGTGAGTCAGGGGGGGCTTCCTACGAGCAGTACTTC.

In this sample, this clone turned up once. The chain joins TRBV6-5 to TRBJ2-7; a possible D gene is TRBD1 (5 bases). CDR1 and CDR2 (germline): MNHEY, SVGAGI. CDR3 length: 13 amino acids. With 0 bases removed from V and 3 bases from J, the gap between germline ends came to 6 bases. The CDR3 DNA reads as TGTGCCAGCAGTTACTCAGGGGTCTACGAGCAGTACTTC. This encodes CASSYSGVYEQYF.

This chain joins TRBV5-1 and TRBJ1-1, with D uncertain. Trimming cost V 1 base and J 5 bases, with 24 bases left between them. The CDR3 totals 18 residues. The germline CDR1 and CDR2 sequences are SGHRS and YFSETQ. This chain's CDR3 is CASSLPRGGLTTRTEAFF. CDR3 coding DNA: TGCGCCAGCAGCTTGCCCCGAGGTGGTCTTACAACGAGGACTGAAGCTTTCTTT.

The chain joins TRBV7-9 to TRBJ2-3; TRBD2 aligns across 7 bases. Germline lookup yields CDR1 SEHNR and CDR2 FQNEAQ (reference sequence). CDR3 size: 16 residues. The ends lost 0 bases at V and 4 bases at J; junction bases unmatched: 7. Written as DNA, the CDR3 is TGTGCCAGCAGCTTAGCGTCAAGCGGGGCAGCAGATACGCAGTATTTT. Amino acids: CASSLASSGAADTQYF.

V and J are TRBV7-9 and TRBJ2-5, with 10 bases fitting TRBD2. The DNA end lines up better with TRBJ2-7; the J call may be wrong. Germline lookup yields CDR1 SEHNR and CDR2 FQNEAQ (reference sequence). This CDR3 comprises 14 residues. Written as DNA, the CDR3 is TGTGCCAGCAGCGTTAGCGGGGGGACCTACGAGCAGTACTTC. This encodes CASSVSGGTYEQYF.

By its share, this clone is medium-sized. CDR3 in DNA: TGTGCCAGCATACCACCGTCGGGGTTGCCTGAAGCTTTCTTT. This encodes CASIPPSGLPEAFF. The chain carries TRBV2 and TRBJ1-1; D gene ambiguous. V shed 7 bases and J shed 6 bases, with 18 bases lying between them. Germline-derived CDR1 and CDR2 are SNHLY and FYNNEI. The CDR3 is 14 amino acids.

This clone was seen once. The chain is built from TRBV11-2 and TRBJ2-7, with TRBD2 as a possible D gene (5 bases). CDR3 length: 14 amino acids. The germline V gene has CDR1 SGHAT and CDR2 FQNNGV. V lost 2 bases to trimming and J lost 3 bases, with 11 bases between them. CDR3 sequence: CASSLQPGSYEQYF. CDR3 nucleotide sequence: TGTGCCAGCAGCTTACAGCCGGGGAGCTACGAGCAGTACTTC.

This clone was seen more than once but under ten times. This chain joins TRBV5-1 and TRBJ2-7; 9 bases match TRBD1. J gave up 5 bases and V 3 bases, and 18 bases lay outside the gene matches. Germline V gene data show CDR1 as SGHRS and CDR2 as YFSETQ. The CDR3 extends over 18 amino acids. The CDR3 loop reads CASSSLMWVGQGSHEQYF. The CDR3 coding sequence is TGCGCCAGCAGCTCTTTGATGTGGGTTGGACAGGGGTCCCACGAGCAGTACTTC.

The V call is TRBV9, the J call TRBJ1-2; TRBD1 matches 12 bases. Germline V lookup: CDR1 SGDLS, CDR2 YYNGEE. The CDR3 is 16 residues long. J was trimmed by 3 bases and V by 4 bases; bases with no gene match: 7. CDR3 bases: TGTGCCAGCAGCCCCAGGGACAGGGGGCAGGACTATGGCTACACCTTC. It specifies CASSPRDRGQDYGYTF.

The chain couples TRBV6-5 to TRBJ1-1; 8 bases are a match to TRBD1. There are 15 residues in the CDR3. Losses at the gene ends were 0 bases for V and 5 bases for J; bases not matched to a gene: 5. CDR1 and CDR2 from the germline V gene are MNHEY and SVGAGI. The CDR3 loop is CASSYSNTGGTEAFF. CDR3 bases: TGTGCCAGCAGTTACTCTAATACAGGGGGTACTGAAGCTTTCTTT.